Listed below are T cell receptor beta chains from one sample, sequenced in a study of cytomegalovirus exposure and HLA in healthy donors. The assay was immunoSEQ multiplex PCR, and TCRdb's table has in-frame clones only and misses some. In the table there are more than 95,000 clones, over 65% of which are singletons. Sequencing used PBMCs. These receptors all come from a woman between 35 and 50 years old in good health and CMV-seronegative. Both conserved end residues are part of each CDR3. Fields, in order: clone size, V gene, D gene, J gene, CDR3 protein, CDR3 DNA. D genes are given only for firm matches. A row's size may be missing; if present it is once, few, many or a size class.

abundance: -; v_gene: TRBV11-2; d_gene: -; j_gene: TRBJ1-1; CDR3aa: CASSARGTEAFF; CDR3nt: TGTGCCAGCAGCGCACGGGGGACTGAAGCTTTCTTT
abundance: -; v_gene: TRBV6-5; d_gene: -; j_gene: TRBJ2-7; CDR3aa: CASQKTDSSNEQYF; CDR3nt: TGTGCCAGCCAAAAAACGGACAGTAGCAACGAGCAGTACTTC
abundance: -; v_gene: TRBV11-2; d_gene: TRBD2; j_gene: TRBJ2-1; CDR3aa: CASSPRTSDYNEQFF; CDR3nt: TGTGCCAGCAGCCCTAGGACTAGCGACTACAATGAGCAGTTCTTC
abundance: -; v_gene: TRBV28; d_gene: TRBD1; j_gene: TRBJ1-2; CDR3aa: CASSSPSTGIGYTF; CDR3nt: TGTGCCAGCAGTTCCCCTTCGACAGGGATAGGCTACACCTTC
abundance: -; v_gene: TRBV18; d_gene: TRBD1; j_gene: TRBJ1-2; CDR3aa: CASGTGREYGYTF; CDR3nt: TGTGCCAGCGGGACAGGGCGGGAATATGGCTACACCTTC
abundance: -; v_gene: TRBV4-1; d_gene: TRBD2; j_gene: TRBJ2-1; CDR3aa: CASRQGLAGDNEQFF; CDR3nt: TGCGCCAGCAGGCAAGGACTAGCGGGTGACAATGAGCAGTTCTTC
abundance: -; v_gene: TRBV29-1; d_gene: -; j_gene: TRBJ1-4; CDR3aa: CSVAGGFETNEKLFF; CDR3nt: TGCAGCGTTGCCGGGGGATTCGAAACTAATGAAAAACTGTTTTTT
abundance: -; v_gene: TRBV9; d_gene: TRBD1; j_gene: TRBJ1-1; CDR3aa: CASSATGGTEAFF; CDR3nt: TGTGCCAGCAGCGCAACAGGGGGCACTGAAGCTTTCTTT
abundance: -; v_gene: TRBV15; d_gene: -; j_gene: TRBJ1-1; CDR3aa: CATSPRAQNTEAFF; CDR3nt: TGTGCCACCAGCCCCAGGGCGCAAAACACTGAAGCTTTCTTT
abundance: once; v_gene: TRBV9; d_gene: TRBD2; j_gene: TRBJ2-1; CDR3aa: CASSPRLAGRNEQFF; CDR3nt: TGTGCCAGCAGCCCCCGACTAGCTGGAAGGAATGAGCAGTTCTTC
abundance: -; v_gene: TRBV29-1; d_gene: -; j_gene: TRBJ2-7; CDR3aa: CSVGPQGLSYEQYF; CDR3nt: TGCAGCGTTGGGCCCCAGGGCCTCTCCTACGAGCAGTACTTC
abundance: -; v_gene: TRBV7-2; d_gene: -; j_gene: TRBJ2-2; CDR3aa: CASSPPLWQNTGELFF; CDR3nt: TGTGCCAGCAGCCCACCGTTGTGGCAGAACACCGGGGAGCTGTTTTTT
abundance: -; v_gene: TRBV2; d_gene: TRBD1; j_gene: TRBJ2-7; CDR3aa: CASRGVGTDPYEQYF; CDR3nt: TGTGCCAGCCGTGGGGTCGGGACAGACCCCTACGAGCAGTACTTC
abundance: -; v_gene: TRBV6-5; d_gene: TRBD1; j_gene: TRBJ1-5; CDR3aa: CASSPGTANQPQHF; CDR3nt: TGTGCCAGCAGTCCCGGGACAGCTAATCAGCCCCAGCATTTT
abundance: once; v_gene: TRBV5-1; d_gene: -; j_gene: TRBJ1-2; CDR3aa: CASSFEGGYGYTF; CDR3nt: TGCGCCAGCAGCTTTGAGGGTGGCTATGGCTACACCTTC
abundance: -; v_gene: TRBV5-4; d_gene: -; j_gene: TRBJ2-7; CDR3aa: CASSPRYGRMGEQYF; CDR3nt: TGTGCCAGCAGCCCTAGGTACGGCCGGATGGGCGAGCAGTACTTC
abundance: -; v_gene: TRBV13; d_gene: -; j_gene: TRBJ1-5; CDR3aa: CASSLQNQPQHF; CDR3nt: TGTGCCAGCAGCTTACAGAATCAGCCCCAGCATTTT
abundance: -; v_gene: TRBV10-1; d_gene: TRBD1; j_gene: TRBJ1-1; CDR3aa: CASSEWTGPIFFF; CDR3nt: TGCGCCAGCAGTGAGTGGACAGGCCCTATCTTTTTTTTT
abundance: -; v_gene: TRBV29-1; d_gene: TRBD1; j_gene: TRBJ2-7; CDR3aa: CSVEADRGSEQYF; CDR3nt: TGCAGCGTTGAGGCGGACAGGGGGAGTGAGCAGTACTTC